This TCR beta chain was recorded in a study of cytomegalovirus exposure and HLA in healthy donors. Vbeta (60) and Jbeta (13) primers were used in the PCR. Assay: immunoSEQ multiplex PCR; the TCRdb copy retains only in-frame clones and omits some. The profile covers over 100,000 clones, with approximately 81% appearing a single time and roughly 2.2% taken by the ten largest. Germline V CDR1 and CDR2: LGHNT, FRNRAP. V was shortened by 5 bases and J by 3 bases, with 18 bases between the two germline ends. CDR3 length: 16 residues. What was sequenced was PBMCs. This TCR was sampled from a woman aged 25 to 39 in good health and CMV-seronegative. The V and J genes are TRBV12-5 and TRBJ2-3; D perhaps matches TRBD2 (6 bases). CDR3 residues: CASGPGTSGVTDTQYF. The CDR3 nucleotides read TGTGCTAGTGGTCCGGGGACTTCCGGTGTAACAGATACGCAGTATTTT. The whole variable domain, remainder taken from reference TRBV12-5 and TRBJ2-3, is DARVTQTPRHKVTEMGQEVTMRCQPILGHNTVFWYRQTMMQGLELLAYFRNRAPLDDSGMPKDRFSAEMPDATLATLKIQPSEPRDSAVYFCASGPGTSGVTDTQYFGPGTRLTVL.